The clone carrying this TCR beta chain was counted many times. As yet, its antigen is unknown. The sample originates from a study of T-cell reconstitution after alpha-beta-depleted transplantation in children. Overall study findings and caveats: Surviving recipient T cells and thymic progenitors produced the high day-60 TCRbeta diversity seen in some patients. T-cell counts and diversity at one year post-transplant came mainly from newly produced T cells.

Using unique molecular identifiers, the investigators prepared the TCRbeta library. TCRdb independently ran MiXCR on the PCR reads; one entry per CDR3 protein. This sample has 450,000 to 600,000 distinct CDR3 sequences, with about 10% found just once. With 3 bases clipped from V and 1 base from J, the junction kept 8 bases outside the gene matches. Germline V CDR1 and CDR2: MDHEN, SYDVKM. The length of the CDR3 is 18 residues. This sequence joins TRBV28 and TRBJ2-2; 10 bases align to TRBD2. Sequencing was performed on PBMCs, taken before TCRalphabeta/CD19-depleted stem cell transplant. The source of this sequence is a child between 2 and 9 years old with inherited bone marrow failure, due to receive a stem cell transplant. The CDR3 bases are TGTGCCAGCAGTTTGGGGCTAGCGGGAGTAGGGAACACCGGGGAGCTGTTTTTT. This gives the protein CASSLGLAGVGNTGELFF.